The subject of this entry is one TCR beta chain. What it binds is not known. The data were taken from a study of CXCR3-negative and CXCR3-positive naive CD8 T cells. Regarding the study as a whole: Against CXCR3-negative naive cells, CXCR3-positive naive cells showed more hydrophobic TRB CDR3s.

Germline-derived CDR1 and CDR2 are MRHNA and SNTAGT. The CDR3 spans 15 residues. The method, 5' RACE with UMI labels, was used to prepare the TRB cDNA libraries. TCRdb re-analyzed the 5' RACE reads; it lists each CDR3 protein once, without DNA. The repertoire table contains 35,000 to 55,000 distinct CDR3 sequences. The sequenced sample consisted of naive CXCR3- CD8+ T cells from blood. Noted subset: CD45RO-CCR7+CD27+CD95- naive CD8+ T cells lacking CXCR3 (TNR3-). V is TRBV6-4 and J is TRBJ2-1; the D gene TCRdb calls, TRBD2, cannot be checked with no DNA. The source is a human donor in good health. Some clones in this sample may be carry-over from other donors' samples. The CDR3 loop is CASSDSSGGAEEQFF.